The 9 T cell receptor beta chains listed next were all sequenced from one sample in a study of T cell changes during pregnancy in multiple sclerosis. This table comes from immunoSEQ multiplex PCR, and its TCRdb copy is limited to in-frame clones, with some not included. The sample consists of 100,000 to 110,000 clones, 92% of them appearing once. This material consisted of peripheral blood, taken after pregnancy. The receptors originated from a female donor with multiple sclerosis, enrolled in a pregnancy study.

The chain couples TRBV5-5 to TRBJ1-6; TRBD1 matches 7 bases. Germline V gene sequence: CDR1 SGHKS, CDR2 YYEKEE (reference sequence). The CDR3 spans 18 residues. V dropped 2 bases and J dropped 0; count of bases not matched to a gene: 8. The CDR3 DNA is TGTGCCAGCAGCTTTCGGGACAGCTCAAGCTCCTATAATTCACCCCTCCACTTT. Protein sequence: CASSFRDSSSSYNSPLHF.

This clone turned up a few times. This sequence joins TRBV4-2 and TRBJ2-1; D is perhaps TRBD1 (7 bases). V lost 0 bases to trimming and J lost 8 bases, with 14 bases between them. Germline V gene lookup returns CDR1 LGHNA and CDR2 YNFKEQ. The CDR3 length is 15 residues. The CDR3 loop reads CASSQEGGGADEQFF. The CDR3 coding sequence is TGTGCCAGCAGCCAAGAAGGAGGGGGCGCGGATGAGCAGTTCTTC.

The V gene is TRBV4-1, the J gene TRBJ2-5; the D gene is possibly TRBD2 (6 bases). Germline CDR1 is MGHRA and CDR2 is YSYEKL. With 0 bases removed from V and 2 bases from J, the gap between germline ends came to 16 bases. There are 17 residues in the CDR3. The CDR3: CASSQELTAGNQETQYF. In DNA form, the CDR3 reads TGCGCCAGCAGCCAAGAACTCACAGCGGGCAATCAAGAGACCCAGTACTTC.

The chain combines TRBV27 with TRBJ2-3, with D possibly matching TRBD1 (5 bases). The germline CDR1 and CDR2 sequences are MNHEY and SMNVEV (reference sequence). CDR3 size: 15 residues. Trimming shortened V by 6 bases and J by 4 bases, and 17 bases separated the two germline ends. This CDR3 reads CASSLRGRDPDTQYF. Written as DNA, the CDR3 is TGTGCCAGCAGCCTAAGGGGCAGGGATCCAGATACGCAGTATTTT.

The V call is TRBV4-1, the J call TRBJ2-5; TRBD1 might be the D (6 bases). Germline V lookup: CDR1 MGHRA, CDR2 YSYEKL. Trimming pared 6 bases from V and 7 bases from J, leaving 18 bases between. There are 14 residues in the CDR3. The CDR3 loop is CASSSRTDAGTQYF. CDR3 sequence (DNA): TGCGCCAGCAGTAGCAGGACAGACGCAGGGACCCAGTACTTC.

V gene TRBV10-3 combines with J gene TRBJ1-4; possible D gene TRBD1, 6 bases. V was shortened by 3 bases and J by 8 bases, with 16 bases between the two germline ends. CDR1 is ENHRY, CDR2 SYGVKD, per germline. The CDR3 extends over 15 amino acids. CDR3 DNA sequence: TGTGCCATCAGTGAAGAGGACAGCTCTAGGGAAAAACTGTTTTTT. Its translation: CAISEEDSSREKLFF.

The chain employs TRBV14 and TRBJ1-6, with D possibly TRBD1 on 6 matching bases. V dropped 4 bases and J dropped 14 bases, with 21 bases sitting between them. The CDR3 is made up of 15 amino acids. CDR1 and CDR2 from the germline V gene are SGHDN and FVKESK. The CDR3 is CASSPLQGRVRSLHF. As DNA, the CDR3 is TGTGCCAGCAGCCCTCTACAGGGACGGGTTCGATCCCTCCACTTT.

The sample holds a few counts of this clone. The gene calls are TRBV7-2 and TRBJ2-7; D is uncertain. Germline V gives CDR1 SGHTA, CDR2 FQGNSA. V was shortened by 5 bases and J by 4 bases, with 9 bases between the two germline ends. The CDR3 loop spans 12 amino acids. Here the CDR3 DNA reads TGTGCCAGCAGCCTCACAGCATACGAGCAGTACTTC. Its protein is CASSLTAYEQYF.

CDR3 coding DNA: TGCAGCGTTGGAGGGAACGAGCAGTACTTC. This gives the protein CSVGGNEQYF. The chain joins TRBV29-1 to TRBJ2-7; D perhaps matches TRBD2 (5 bases). Germline V gene sequence: CDR1 SQVTM, CDR2 ANQGSEA. V was clipped by 4 bases and J by 5 bases, with 6 bases between them. CDR3 length: 10 residues.